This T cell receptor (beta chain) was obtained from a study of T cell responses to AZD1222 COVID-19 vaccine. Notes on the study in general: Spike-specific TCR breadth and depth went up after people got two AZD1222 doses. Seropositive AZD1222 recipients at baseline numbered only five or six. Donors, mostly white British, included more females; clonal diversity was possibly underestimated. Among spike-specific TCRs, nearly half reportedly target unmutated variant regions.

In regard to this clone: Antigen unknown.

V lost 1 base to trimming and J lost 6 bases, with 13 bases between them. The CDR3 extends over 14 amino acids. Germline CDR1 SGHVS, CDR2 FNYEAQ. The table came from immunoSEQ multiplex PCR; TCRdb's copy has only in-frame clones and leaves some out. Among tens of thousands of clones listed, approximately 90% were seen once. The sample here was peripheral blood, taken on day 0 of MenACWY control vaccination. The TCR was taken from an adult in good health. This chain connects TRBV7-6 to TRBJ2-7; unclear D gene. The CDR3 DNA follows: TGTGCCAGCAGCTTAGTTGTAGGGTGGGGCGAGCAGTACTTC. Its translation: CASSLVVGWGEQYF.